The clone carrying this TCR beta chain has ten or more counts. The data were taken from a study of blood T cell repertoires in COVID-19. Participants spanned ages about 18 to 90 years and resided in about 25 US areas. Membership in each cohort depended on participant-reported clinical history. Only in-frame clones appear in the TCRdb table, and some are missing; sequencing was by immunoSEQ multiplex PCR. Of about 220,000 clones listed, about 80% are singletons. V dropped 8 bases and J dropped 4 bases, with 11 bases sitting between them. Germline V gene sequence: CDR1 GTSNPN, CDR2 SVGIG (reference sequence). There are 11 residues in the CDR3.

This receptor was identified in a woman between 35 and 50 years old who had been exposed to COVID-19. V and J are TRBV30 and TRBJ1-1, with a tentative D call TRBD1 (5 bases). The sequenced material came from PBMCs or T cells enriched from blood (not recorded which). CDR3 region: CALERGTEAFF. CDR3 DNA sequence: TGTGCCCTTGAAAGGGGCACTGAAGCTTTCTTT.